This entry describes one TCR beta chain. The assay was immunoSEQ multiplex PCR, and TCRdb's table has in-frame clones only and misses some. This sample has roughly 64,000 clones; approximately 90% occur once, and the top ten carry 7% to 10%. This specimen belongs to a study of blood T cell repertoires in COVID-19. The V and J ends lost 1 base and 10 bases, in that order; junction bases with no gene match: 3. Germline V gene lookup returns CDR1 WSHSY and CDR2 SAAADI. The CDR3 covers 12 residues. Sequenced: peripheral blood. This receptor was identified in an elderly woman with active COVID-19. The chain recombines TRBV10-2 with TRBJ1-2; 7 bases match TRBD1. The CDR3 nucleotides are TGCGCCAGCAGTGAGTTTAGGGGGCACTACACCTTC. This codes for CASSEFRGHYTF.